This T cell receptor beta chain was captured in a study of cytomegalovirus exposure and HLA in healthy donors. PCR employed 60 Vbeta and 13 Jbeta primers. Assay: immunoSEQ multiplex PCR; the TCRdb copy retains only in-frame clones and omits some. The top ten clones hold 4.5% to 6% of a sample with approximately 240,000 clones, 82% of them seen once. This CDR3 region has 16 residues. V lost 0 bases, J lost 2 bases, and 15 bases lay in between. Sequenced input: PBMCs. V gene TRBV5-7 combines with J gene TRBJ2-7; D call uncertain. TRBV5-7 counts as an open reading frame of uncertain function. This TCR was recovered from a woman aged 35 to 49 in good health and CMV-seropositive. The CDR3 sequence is CASSLANPEVPYEQYF. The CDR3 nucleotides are TGTGCCAGCAGCTTGGCCAACCCAGAAGTTCCCTACGAGCAGTACTTC.